The 4 T cell receptor beta chains reported below all come from one sample, sequenced in a study of blood T cell repertoires in COVID-19. Produced via immunoSEQ multiplex PCR; TCRdb's table is partial and in-frame only. The table shows under 200,000 clones, with over 75% occurring only once. Sequencing was performed on PBMCs or T cells enriched from blood (not recorded which). The receptors here all came from a woman aged 45-60 years who had recovered from COVID-19.

The chain couples TRBV6-1 to TRBJ1-6; TRBD1 agrees at 10 bases. Germline CDR1 reads MNHNS; CDR2 reads SASEGT. CDR3 length: 21 residues. Trimming at V came to 0 bases and at J to 0 bases, leaving 11 bases not matched to a gene. CDR3 loop: CASSEAVGDRGRSSYNSPLHF. The DNA of the CDR3 is TGTGCCAGCAGTGAAGCGGTGGGGGACAGGGGTCGCAGCTCCTATAATTCACCCCTCCACTTT.

The genes are TRBV18 and TRBJ2-1; D possibly corresponds to TRBD2 (5 bases). CDR1 and CDR2 (germline): KGHSH, LQKENI. V dropped 3 bases and J dropped 15 bases, with 15 bases sitting between them. The CDR3 loop spans 12 amino acids. The CDR3 spells CASSPSGSSPFF. The DNA for the CDR3 is TGTGCCAGCTCACCCTCGGGGAGTTCTCCGTTCTTC.

The J gene is TRBJ1-4, the V gene TRBV19, with TRBD1 matching over 7 bases. The CDR3 runs to 17 residues. The V gene end was trimmed by 4 bases and the J gene end by 0 bases; junction bases not matched to a gene: 8. CDR1 is LNHDA and CDR2 is SQIVND in the germline V gene (reference sequence). The CDR3 here is CASSTPGTVSTNEKLFF. DNA for the CDR3: TGTGCCAGTAGTACTCCCGGGACAGTCTCAACTAATGAAAAACTGTTTTTT.

The rearrangement joins TRBV18 to TRBJ1-2; D might be TRBD1 (5 bases). This CDR3 has 13 residues. V was cut by 3 bases and J by 3 bases, with 8 bases left in between. Per germline, CDR1 KGHSH and CDR2 LQKENI. The CDR3 is CASSPSRDYGYTF. In DNA, the CDR3 is TGTGCCAGCTCACCTTCCAGGGACTATGGCTACACCTTC.